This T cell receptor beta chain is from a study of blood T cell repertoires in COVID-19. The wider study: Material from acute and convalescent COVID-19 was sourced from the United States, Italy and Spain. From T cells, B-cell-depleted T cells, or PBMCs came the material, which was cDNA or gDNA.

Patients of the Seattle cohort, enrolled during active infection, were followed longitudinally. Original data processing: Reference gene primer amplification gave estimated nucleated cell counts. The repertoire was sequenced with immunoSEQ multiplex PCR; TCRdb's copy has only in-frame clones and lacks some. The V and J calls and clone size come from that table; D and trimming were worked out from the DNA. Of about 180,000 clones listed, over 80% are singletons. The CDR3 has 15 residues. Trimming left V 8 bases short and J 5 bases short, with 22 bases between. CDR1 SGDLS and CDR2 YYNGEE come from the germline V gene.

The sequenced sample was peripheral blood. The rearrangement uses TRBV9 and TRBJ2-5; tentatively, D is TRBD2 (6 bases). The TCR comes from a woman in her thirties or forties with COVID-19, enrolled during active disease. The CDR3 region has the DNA TGTGCCAGTAACATCTCTAGCGTTCATGGGGAGACCCAGTACTTC. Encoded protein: CASNISSVHGETQYF.